This T cell receptor beta chain was sequenced during a study of cytomegalovirus exposure and HLA in healthy donors. This clone was found once. The antigen is unknown. It was the roughly 120-subject validation cohort, separate from the roughly 700-subject first cohort, to which the donors belonged. The study, taken as a whole, reports: In vitro experiments confirmed that three CMV-associated chains were specific for CMV antigens. Within the 90 to 150 validation repertoires, first-cohort TCR clusters tended to co-occur, according to a later analysis. The authors enumerated 150 to 200 TCR beta chains as linked to cytomegalovirus.

V lost 6 bases, J lost 6 bases, and 7 bases stayed unmatched. This CDR3 spans 14 amino acids. Germline V lookup: CDR1 LNHDA, CDR2 SQIVND (reference sequence). TCRdb's copy holds only in-frame clones and misses some; the assay was immunoSEQ multiplex PCR. Here the sample spans approximately 120,000 clones, approximately 94% being singletons. V and J are TRBV19 and TRBJ2-7, with 11 bases that match TRBD2. The sequence came from a woman younger than 35 in good health and CMV-seronegative. The sequenced material came from PBMCs. CDR3 nucleotides: TGTGCCAGTAGCCAAATCGGGACTAGCGGCGAGCAGTACTTC. Encoded protein: CASSQIGTSGEQYF.